Sequencing of this T cell receptor (beta chain) was carried out in a study of regulatory T cells in long-lasting Graves disease. Findings of the study overall: A reduction in accuracy may have resulted from the small sample size. Favored usage of TRBV28, TRBJ1-2 and TRBJ2-5 was recorded in persistent disease.

CDR3-region Arm-PCR and iRepertoire HTBI primers produced the TCR beta libraries. Each CDR3 protein gets one entry after TCRdb re-called the multiplex PCR reads with MiXCR. Here the sample spans about 660,000 distinct CDR3 sequences, about 32% being singletons. CDR3 length: 14 residues. V was cut by 6 bases and J by 3 bases, with 14 bases left in between. Germline assignment: CDR1 MNHNS and CDR2 SASEGT. In regard to this clonotype: Its cognate antigen is unknown.

Time point noted: persistent/refractory GD, antithyroid drugs over 5 years with positive TRAb. Extracted PBMC RNA gave rise to the TCR library. This TCR was recovered from a female donor with Graves disease. This chain joins TRBV6-1 and TRBJ1-2; D may be TRBD1 (5 bases). Sequenced material: peripheral blood mononuclear cells (PBMCs), taken when the disease was refractory, from a patient treated with antithyroid drugs. CDR3 nucleotide sequence: TGTGCCAGCAGCCGGGACCCCAACTACTATGGCTACACCTTC. This gives the protein CASSRDPNYYGYTF.